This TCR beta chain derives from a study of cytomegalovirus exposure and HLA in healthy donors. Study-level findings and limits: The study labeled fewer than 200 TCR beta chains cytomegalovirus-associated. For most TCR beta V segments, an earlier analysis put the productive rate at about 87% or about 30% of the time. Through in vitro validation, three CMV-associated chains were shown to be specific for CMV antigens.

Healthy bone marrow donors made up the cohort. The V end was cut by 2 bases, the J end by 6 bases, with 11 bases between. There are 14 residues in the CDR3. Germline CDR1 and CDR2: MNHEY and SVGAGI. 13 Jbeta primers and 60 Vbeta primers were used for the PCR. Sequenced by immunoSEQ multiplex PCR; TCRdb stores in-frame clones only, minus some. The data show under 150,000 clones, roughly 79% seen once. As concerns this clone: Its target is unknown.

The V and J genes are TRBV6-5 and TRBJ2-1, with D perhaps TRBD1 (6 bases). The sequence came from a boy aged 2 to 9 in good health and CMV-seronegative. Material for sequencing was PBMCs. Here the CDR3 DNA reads TGTGCCAGCAGTTACCGGCAGGGGTTCAATGAGCAGTTCTTC. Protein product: CASSYRQGFNEQFF.